The 12 T cell receptor beta chains reported below all come from one sample, sequenced in a study of PD-1 blockade in mismatch repair-deficient tumors. Antigen specificity for these receptors is unknown. TCRdb keeps only in-frame clones here, not all; method: immunoSEQ multiplex PCR. The sample includes 14,000 or so clones, around 84% of them seen just once. Time point given: approximately eleven-day in vitro stimulation with candidate neoantigen peptide 4. Specimen: cells cultured in vitro, collected from a patient treated with pembrolizumab. The source is an adult with mismatch repair-deficient cancer.

The V call is TRBV2, the J call TRBJ1-5; weak D call: TRBD1 (5 bases). The CDR3 extends over 13 amino acids. Trimming cost V 7 bases and J 6 bases, with 13 bases left between them. Germline V gene data show CDR1 as SNHLY and CDR2 as FYNNEI. The CDR3 bases are TGTGCCAGCACCGAAGAGGGGCTTCAGCCCCAGCATTTT. Encoded protein: CASTEEGLQPQHF. Together with reference TRBV2 and TRBJ1-5, the CDR3 gives the full variable domain: EPEVTQTPSHQVTQMGQEVILRCVPISNHLYFYWYRQILGQKVEFLVSFYNNEISEKSEIFDDQFSVERPDGSNFTLKIRSTKLEDSAMYFCASTEEGLQPQHFGDGTRLSIL.

The rearrangement uses TRBV12-5 and TRBJ2-1, with a possible D match to TRBD1 (5 bases). V was shortened by 7 bases and J by 5 bases, with 12 bases between the two germline ends. Germline V CDR1 and CDR2: LGHNT, FRNRAP. The CDR3 runs to 13 residues. CDR3 coding DNA: TGTGCTAGTGAAGGGGCTGGGAACAATGAGCAGTTCTTC. It yields the protein CASEGAGNNEQFF.

The chain links TRBV6-5 to TRBJ2-1; TRBD1 aligns across 8 bases. This CDR3 contains 15 residues. J gave up 9 bases and V 2 bases, and 9 bases lay outside the gene matches. The V gene's germline CDR1 is MNHEY and CDR2 SVGAGI. CDR3 sequence (DNA): TGTGCCAGCAGTTACATAGGTCAGGGGGCGTTTGAGCAGTTCTTC. Protein: CASSYIGQGAFEQFF.

The chain carries TRBV5-5 and TRBJ2-7, with a tentative D call TRBD2 (6 bases). The germline gives CDR1 SGHKS, CDR2 YYEKEE (reference sequence). The V and J ends lost 0 bases and 0 bases respectively, with 7 bases between them. The CDR3 is 14 residues long. As DNA, the CDR3 is TGTGCCAGCAGCTTGGTCGGGAGCTCCTACGAGCAGTACTTC. Translation: CASSLVGSSYEQYF.

The V and J genes are TRBV4-1 and TRBJ1-2, with 7 bases lining up with TRBD1. Germline values: CDR1 MGHRA, CDR2 YSYEKL. Trimming at V came to 7 bases and at J to 4 bases, leaving 12 bases not matched to a gene. The CDR3 is 15 residues long. The CDR3 coding sequence is TGCGCCAGCACCTCAATGACAGGGATCTCCTATGGCTACACCTTC. The encoded protein is CASTSMTGISYGYTF.

The genes are TRBV30 and TRBJ1-5; no clear D gene. CDR1 is GTSNPN and CDR2 is SVGIG in the germline V gene (reference sequence). The CDR3 totals 14 residues. The V gene lost 4 bases and the J gene lost 4 bases, with 14 bases spanning the gap. The CDR3 loop is CAWKDGGRNQPQHF. The CDR3 DNA follows: TGTGCCTGGAAAGACGGTGGGAGGAATCAGCCCCAGCATTTT.

The chain has TRBV27 and TRBJ1-2; 7 nucleotides align to TRBD1. J gave up 7 bases and V 5 bases, and 19 bases lay outside the gene matches. Germline loops: CDR1 MNHEY, CDR2 SMNVEV (reference sequence). CDR3 length: 17 residues. The CDR3 loop is CASSPRPRDSQVFGYTF. In nucleotides, the CDR3 is TGTGCCAGCAGTCCCCGTCCCCGGGACAGCCAAGTTTTTGGCTACACCTTC.

The genes are TRBV19 and TRBJ2-2; D is undetermined. V lost 3 bases to trimming and J lost 1 base, with 6 bases between them. The length of the CDR3 is 14 residues. Germline V gene sequence: CDR1 LNHDA, CDR2 SQIVND (reference sequence). The CDR3 here is CASSMWGNTGELFF. CDR3 sequence (DNA): TGTGCCAGTAGTATGTGGGGGAACACCGGGGAGCTGTTTTTT.

V and J are TRBV18 and TRBJ2-7, with D perhaps TRBD1 or TRBD2 (5 bases each). CDR1 is KGHSH, CDR2 LQKENI, per germline. CDR3 length: 13 amino acids. Trimming took 1 base from V and 5 from J, leaving 9 bases between them. The CDR3 DNA reads TGTGCCAGCTCACCACGGGGGAGAAACGAGCAGTACTTC. Translation: CASSPRGRNEQYF.

In its sample, this clone was seen a few times. The chain has TRBV5-4 and TRBJ1-1; D is ambiguous. Per the germline V gene, CDR1 is SGHNT and CDR2 is YYREEE (reference sequence). The CDR3 runs to 15 residues. Trimming stripped 0 bases from V and 0 bases from J, with 9 bases between. This CDR3 is CASSLGSGLNTEAFF. The DNA for the CDR3 is TGTGCCAGCAGCTTGGGTTCAGGACTGAACACTGAAGCTTTCTTT.

The chain has TRBV5-6 and TRBJ2-7, with D unresolved. The germline CDR1 and CDR2 sequences are SGHDT and YYEEEE. Trimming shortened V by 0 bases and J by 2 bases, and 18 bases separated the two germline ends. This CDR3 contains 17 residues. The CDR3 loop reads CASSLGADRPSPYEQYF. In nucleotides, the CDR3 is TGTGCCAGCAGCTTGGGGGCGGACCGACCCTCTCCCTACGAGCAGTACTTC.

The CDR3 nucleotides are TGTGCCAGCAGCGCAGCCGGGAACACCGGGGAGCTGTTTTTT. It is translated as CASSAAGNTGELFF. The chain has TRBV9 and TRBJ2-2; no reliable D call. Per germline, CDR1 SGDLS and CDR2 YYNGEE. Trimming removed 3 bases at V and 1 base at J, with 7 bases between. The CDR3 is made up of 14 amino acids.